The sequence of this T cell receptor (beta chain) was determined in a study of T cell changes during pregnancy in multiple sclerosis. The assay was immunoSEQ multiplex PCR, and TCRdb's table has in-frame clones only and misses some. The sample lists fewer than 140,000 clones, about 89% seen once, with approximately 1.5% in the top ten. CDR3 size: 15 residues. V was pared by 4 bases and J by 4 bases, with 7 bases of the junction left unmatched. This specimen was peripheral blood, taken before pregnancy. This receptor was identified in a female donor with multiple sclerosis, enrolled in a pregnancy study. V gene TRBV5-3 combines with J gene TRBJ1-2, with 10 bases matching TRBD1. TRBV5-3 is an open reading frame whose function is uncertain. The CDR3 region has the DNA TGTGCCAGAAGCCCCCGGGACAGGGGTCCCTATGGCTACACCTTC. It yields the protein CARSPRDRGPYGYTF.